Below are 9 T cell receptor beta chains sequenced from a single sample in a study of blood T cell repertoires in COVID-19. Sequencing was performed with immunoSEQ multiplex PCR; in TCRdb, only in-frame clones are kept and a portion is missing. The table lists around 95,000 clones, around 85% of them singletons. Sequencing was performed on peripheral blood. The receptor source for this set is a woman over 75 with acute or convalescent COVID-19.

This sequence joins TRBV7-9 and TRBJ2-7; 7 nucleotides agree with TRBD2. V dropped 6 bases and J dropped 3; count of bases not matched to a gene: 8. Germline V CDR1 and CDR2: SEHNR, FQNEAQ (reference sequence). The CDR3 consists of 14 residues. Written as DNA, the CDR3 is TGTGCCAGCAGTATTAACGCGGGGGTCTACGAGCAGTACGTC. Its protein is CASSINAGVYEQYV.

The V gene is TRBV5-4, the J gene TRBJ1-2; perhaps TRBD1 as D (6 bases). Germline V gene lookup returns CDR1 SGHNT and CDR2 YYREEE (reference sequence). The CDR3 length is 15 residues. The V gene lost 4 bases and the J gene lost 4 bases, with 17 bases spanning the gap. The CDR3 spells CASSHRWDTGYGYTF. CDR3 in DNA: TGTGCCAGCAGCCACCGATGGGACACAGGCTATGGCTACACCTTC.

This clone was seen a handful of times. The chain couples TRBV18 to TRBJ1-1; 7 bases fit TRBD1. This CDR3 comprises 14 residues. V gave up 4 bases and J gave up 3 bases; unmatched junction bases: 5. Germline CDR1 is KGHSH and CDR2 is LQKENI. CDR3 residues: CASSLGQGDTEAFF. The DNA for the CDR3 is TGTGCCAGCTCACTGGGTCAGGGGGACACTGAAGCTTTCTTT. Complete variable domain (other parts from reference TRBV18 and TRBJ1-1): NAGVMQNPRHLVRRRGQEARLRCSPMKGHSHVYWYRQLPEEGLKFMVYLQKENIIDESGMPKERFSAEFPKEGPSILRIQQVVRGDSAAYFCASSLGQGDTEAFFGQGTRLTVV.

The sample holds one count of this clone. This sequence joins TRBV5-1 and TRBJ2-3, with 8 bases fitting TRBD1. Per germline, CDR1 SGHRS and CDR2 YFSETQ. Unmatched junction bases numbered 11, after V lost 7 bases and J lost 1 base. The length of the CDR3 is 16 residues. The chain's CDR3 is CASGQGAPRGTDTQYF. The DNA of the CDR3 is TGCGCCAGCGGACAGGGTGCCCCTCGGGGCACAGATACGCAGTATTTT.

The chain recombines TRBV7-2 with TRBJ2-3; TRBD2 aligns across 9 bases. Per the germline V gene, CDR1 is SGHTA and CDR2 is FQGNSA. J lost 1 base, V lost 1 base, and 6 bases had no gene match. This CDR3 region has 17 residues. The CDR3 sequence is CASSLVSASGGTDTQYF. Here the CDR3 DNA reads TGTGCCAGCAGCTTAGTCTCGGCTAGCGGGGGCACAGATACGCAGTATTTT. The full variable domain, in which reference TRBV7-2 and TRBJ2-3 provide the parts outside the CDR3, is GAGVSQSPSNKVTEKGKDVELRCDPISGHTALYWYRQSLGQGLEFLIYFQGNSAPDKSGLPSDRFSAERTGGSVSTLTIQRTQQEDSAVYLCASSLVSASGGTDTQYFGPGTRLTVL.

In this sample, this clone turned up a few times. The sample carries other DNA sequences with the same CDR3. The chain combines TRBV9 with TRBJ1-2; 7 positions agree with TRBD1. V shed 0 bases and J 5 bases; nucleotides not matched to a gene: 4. Germline V gene lookup returns CDR1 SGDLS and CDR2 YYNGEE. CDR3 length: 14 residues. CDR3 DNA: TGTGCCAGCAGCGTAGACAAGGGGGCGTATGGCTACACCTTC. It yields the protein CASSVDKGAYGYTF.

A few counts support this clone. This sequence joins TRBV6-6 and TRBJ1-2; 11 nucleotides align to TRBD1. The germline V gene has CDR1 MNHNY and CDR2 SVGAGI (reference sequence). This CDR3 has 14 amino acids. The V and J ends lost 5 bases and 9 bases, in that order; junction bases with no gene match: 8. CDR3 bases: TGTGCCAGCAGTACAGGACAGGGGGCGTCGAGCTACACCTTC. Residues: CASSTGQGASSYTF.

This rearrangement joins TRBV6-6 to TRBJ1-2; D ambiguous. Germline-derived CDR1 and CDR2 are MNHNY and SVGAGI (reference sequence). The V gene lost 6 bases and the J gene lost 2 bases, with 13 bases spanning the gap. CDR3 length: 14 residues. In DNA form, the CDR3 reads TGTGCCAGCAGGCCGACACTTCAGAACTATGGCTACACCTTC. Its protein product is CASRPTLQNYGYTF.

The chain links TRBV7-2 to TRBJ2-5; 13 bases align to TRBD2. Per germline, CDR1 SGHTA and CDR2 FQGNSA. The CDR3 contains 16 residues. J lost 7 bases, V lost 4 bases, and 9 bases had no gene match. In DNA, the CDR3 is TGTGCCAGCAGCTCACCGGGACTAGCGGGGCTGGGGACCCAGTACTTC. Its protein product is CASSSPGLAGLGTQYF.